One TCR beta chain is described in this entry. The sample belongs to a study of CD8 T cells in Susac syndrome. Controls were healthy donors chosen to match patients in age and sex. The CDR3 totals 14 residues. CDR1 is LGHDT, CDR2 YNNKEL, per germline (reference sequence). The V and J ends lost 1 base and 4 bases respectively, with 10 bases between them. Reverse transcription of 0.5 to 1 ug RNA used random hexamers. A single record per CDR3 protein comes from TCRdb applying MiXCR to the immunoSEQ multiplex PCR reads. This sample has some 190,000 distinct CDR3 sequences, with roughly 94% found just once.

The chain is built from TRBV3-1 and TRBJ1-1; D gene ambiguous. The TCR comes from a human donor in good health. Sequencing was carried out using CD4+ T cells from PBMCs. CDR3 sequence reads: CASSQARDPTEAFF. CDR3 DNA: TGTGCCAGCAGCCAAGCAAGGGATCCCACTGAAGCTTTCTTT.